This is a list of T cell receptor beta chains from one sample in a study of blood T cell repertoires in COVID-19. This table comes from immunoSEQ multiplex PCR, and its TCRdb copy is limited to in-frame clones, with some not included. The repertoire holds about 220,000 clones, with 80% to 90% as singletons. The sample taken for sequencing was PBMCs or T cells enriched from blood (not recorded which). All receptors derive from a woman in her late teens or twenties in a cohort exposed to, infected with or recovered from COVID-19 (not recorded which). Both conserved end residues are part of each CDR3. The order of the fields is V gene, clone size, D gene, J gene, CDR3 DNA, CDR3 protein. D genes are given only for firm matches. The size of a clone is reported for some rows only, either as once, few or many, or as a class for expanded clones.

V: TRBV11-1
size: NA
D: TRBD1
J: TRBJ1-1
DNA: TGTGCCAGCAGTTTTGAACAGGGGGCGAACACTGAAGCTTTCTTT
CDR3: CASSFEQGANTEAFF

V: TRBV6-5
size: NA
D: TRBD1
J: TRBJ1-6
DNA: TGTGCCAGCGCCACCGGGACAGGGAATTCACCCCTCCACTTT
CDR3: CASATGTGNSPLHF

V: TRBV5-4
size: once
D: TRBD2
J: TRBJ2-1
DNA: TGTGCCAGCACCCTAGCGGGAGGGCCTTTGGGGTACAATGAGCAGTTCTTC
CDR3: CASTLAGGPLGYNEQFF

V: TRBV4-2
size: NA
D: TRBD1
J: TRBJ1-1
DNA: TGTGCCAGCAGCTACACTACAGGGGGTGGAACTGAAGCTTTCTTT
CDR3: CASSYTTGGGTEAFF

V: TRBV10-1
size: NA
D: TRBD2
J: TRBJ2-1
DNA: TGCGCCAGCAGTGCGCTAGCGGGGGACAATGAGCAGTTCTTC
CDR3: CASSALAGDNEQFF

V: TRBV9
size: NA
D: TRBD2
J: TRBJ2-6
DNA: TGTGCCAGCAGCTTACCTCAGCGGGGCCCTTACTCTGGGGCCAACGTCCTGACTTTC
CDR3: CASSLPQRGPYSGANVLTF

V: TRBV27
size: once
D: NA
J: TRBJ1-2
DNA: TGTGCCAGCAGAGCAGGGGCTAGCCGTGGCTACACCTTC
CDR3: CASRAGASRGYTF

V: TRBV7-9
size: NA
D: NA
J: TRBJ1-6
DNA: TGTGCCAGCAGCTTAGCGACGGAGGCTAATTCACCCCTCCACTTT
CDR3: CASSLATEANSPLHF

V: TRBV7-2
size: NA
D: NA
J: TRBJ1-2
DNA: TGTGCCAGCAGCTTAGTTTCGACAGAGCTTATCTATGGCTACACCTTC
CDR3: CASSLVSTELIYGYTF

V: TRBV9
size: few
D: NA
J: TRBJ2-7
DNA: TGTGCCAGCAGCCCCATGGCAGGGAGGTCCTACGAGCAGTACTTC
CDR3: CASSPMAGRSYEQYF

V: TRBV5-4
size: NA
D: TRBD1
J: TRBJ1-1
DNA: TGTGCCAGCAGCGTGGGACAGGTAGGTGATGCAGCTTTCTTT
CDR3: CASSVGQVGDAAFF

V: TRBV7-9
size: NA
D: TRBD1
J: TRBJ1-4
DNA: TGTGCCAGCAGCATCCGGGACAGTAATGAAAAACTGTTTTTT
CDR3: CASSIRDSNEKLFF

V: TRBV5-4
size: NA
D: TRBD1
J: TRBJ1-2
DNA: TGTGCCAGCAGCTTGGCAGGGGGACAGCCGGATCCTCGTGGCTACACCTTC
CDR3: CASSLAGGQPDPRGYTF

V: TRBV27
size: NA
D: TRBD1
J: TRBJ2-3
DNA: TGTGCCAGCAGTGCCCGGGACAGTGGTGATACGCAGTATTTT
CDR3: CASSARDSGDTQYF

V: TRBV3-1/TRBV3-2
size: NA
D: NA
J: TRBJ1-4
DNA: TGTGCCAGCAGCAGCTCTGGGAGTAATGAAAAACTGTTTTTT
CDR3: CASSSSGSNEKLFF

V: TRBV5-4
size: NA
D: TRBD2
J: TRBJ2-2
DNA: TGTGCCAGCACCAACTCTCTAGCGGGGGGGGCCGGGGAGCTGTTTTTT
CDR3: CASTNSLAGGAGELFF

V: TRBV12-3/TRBV12-4
size: NA
D: NA
J: TRBJ1-1
DNA: TGTGCCAGCAGTTTTGGGGGGTCAGAAGCTTTCTTT
CDR3: CASSFGGSEAFF

V: TRBV28
size: NA
D: NA
J: TRBJ2-5
DNA: TGTGCCAGCAGTTTAATCCCCGGCAGGCAACTCCAAGAGACCCAGTACTTC
CDR3: CASSLIPGRQLQETQYF

V: TRBV11-2
size: NA
D: TRBD1
J: TRBJ1-2
DNA: TGTGCCAGCAGCTTAGTAGGGGGCAGCGATGGCTACACCTTC
CDR3: CASSLVGGSDGYTF

V: TRBV20-1
size: NA
D: NA
J: TRBJ1-6
DNA: TGCAGTGCAAACAGGAATTCACCCCTCCACTTT
CDR3: CSANRNSPLHF

V: TRBV28
size: NA
D: NA
J: TRBJ1-6
DNA: TGTGCCAGCAGTTTATTAGGGGGGGGGCGTGGGAATTCACCCCTCCACTTT
CDR3: CASSLLGGGRGNSPLHF

V: TRBV4-1
size: NA
D: NA
J: TRBJ2-7
DNA: TGCGCCAGCAGCCAAGGGCGGGGACGGGCCAGTGGGGAGCAGTACTTC
CDR3: CASSQGRGRASGEQYF

V: TRBV28
size: NA
D: NA
J: TRBJ1-5
DNA: TGTGCCAGCAGTCTTAGTGGAGGTGGTCAGCCCCAGCATTTT
CDR3: CASSLSGGGQPQHF

V: TRBV5-1
size: NA
D: NA
J: TRBJ1-4
DNA: TGCGCCAGCAAACAAGGTACAGGGAATGAAAAACTGTTTTTT
CDR3: CASKQGTGNEKLFF

V: TRBV11-2
size: NA
D: TRBD2
J: TRBJ2-3
DNA: TGTGCCAGCAGCACAGCGGGGGGGCACTCAGATACGCAGTATTTT
CDR3: CASSTAGGHSDTQYF

V: TRBV11-2
size: NA
D: NA
J: TRBJ1-1
DNA: TGTGCCAGCAGTCTGGCGGGAACTGAAGCTTTCTTT
CDR3: CASSLAGTEAFF

V: TRBV3-1/TRBV3-2
size: NA
D: TRBD1
J: TRBJ1-5
DNA: TGTGCCAGCAGCCAAGGTGACAGGGGCGGGTCGCCCCAGCATTTT
CDR3: CASSQGDRGGSPQHF

V: TRBV7-3
size: NA
D: NA
J: TRBJ1-6
DNA: TGTGCCAGCAGCTTATCGGGGGATTCACCCCTCCACTTT
CDR3: CASSLSGDSPLHF

V: TRBV9
size: once
D: TRBD2
J: TRBJ2-5
DNA: TGTGCCAGCAGCGCCTCCGGGACTAGTTTGGAGACCCAGTACTTC
CDR3: CASSASGTSLETQYF

V: TRBV2
size: few
D: TRBD1
J: TRBJ1-4
DNA: TGTGCCAGCGGAACAGGGGCTGGGCAAGAAAAACTGTTTTTT
CDR3: CASGTGAGQEKLFF

V: TRBV19
size: NA
D: TRBD2
J: TRBJ2-3
DNA: TGTGCCAGCAGTCATACTAGCGGGGGTCGCACAGATACGCAGTATTTT
CDR3: CASSHTSGGRTDTQYF

V: TRBV6-5
size: once
D: NA
J: TRBJ1-1
DNA: TGTGCCAGCAGTTACTCGCGGGGGCTGAACACTGAAGCTTTCTTT
CDR3: CASSYSRGLNTEAFF

V: TRBV7-2
size: NA
D: NA
J: TRBJ2-7
DNA: TGTGCCAGCAGCCCCCGGACTGGGGACTACGAGCAGTACTTC
CDR3: CASSPRTGDYEQYF

V: TRBV24-1
size: NA
D: TRBD1
J: TRBJ1-5
DNA: TGTGCCACCAGTGATTGGACAGGGGATAGCAATCAGCCCCAGCATTTT
CDR3: CATSDWTGDSNQPQHF

V: TRBV21-1
size: NA
D: NA
J: TRBJ1-4
DNA: TGTGCCAGCAGCCCGGGACAGACTAATGAAAAACTGTTTTTT
CDR3: CASSPGQTNEKLFF

V: TRBV27
size: NA
D: NA
J: TRBJ1-2
DNA: TGTGCCAGCAGGCCAGGGGAGGGGCTTATTGGCTACACCTTC
CDR3: CASRPGEGLIGYTF

V: TRBV7-6
size: NA
D: NA
J: TRBJ2-7
DNA: TGTGCCAGCAGCTTAGTGGAGGGGCCCACCGTCGGGGTCCAGTACTTC
CDR3: CASSLVEGPTVGVQYF

V: TRBV20-1
size: NA
D: NA
J: TRBJ2-1
DNA: TGCAGTGCTAGTATATGGGGTGGGAGTGTCAGGGAGCAGTTCTTC
CDR3: CSASIWGGSVREQFF

V: TRBV27
size: NA
D: TRBD2
J: TRBJ2-7
DNA: TGTGCCAGCAGTTTAGGGCTAGCGGGAGGAACAACCTACGAGCAGTACTTC
CDR3: CASSLGLAGGTTYEQYF

V: TRBV5-1
size: NA
D: NA
J: TRBJ1-1
DNA: TGCGCCAGCAGCTTGGCGGAGGGTCATGGTGAAGCTTTCTTT
CDR3: CASSLAEGHGEAFF

V: TRBV4-1
size: NA
D: NA
J: TRBJ2-1
DNA: TGCGCCAGCAGCCAAGATGAAGGGATCTGGGGTAGCGGAAAGCAGTTCTTC
CDR3: CASSQDEGIWGSGKQFF

V: TRBV4-1
size: NA
D: NA
J: TRBJ1-2
DNA: TGCGCCAGCAGCCACAAGATTGTCGGCAGGGTAGAATATGGCTACACCTTC
CDR3: CASSHKIVGRVEYGYTF

V: TRBV27
size: NA
D: NA
J: TRBJ1-1
DNA: TGTGCCAGCAGTTTCGGTGGTCGGAGGTACAAGACTGAAGCTTTCTTT
CDR3: CASSFGGRRYKTEAFF

V: TRBV5-1
size: NA
D: TRBD1
J: TRBJ2-1
DNA: TGCGCCAGCAGCCCAGGGACAGGAGGCTACAATGAGCAGTTCTTC
CDR3: CASSPGTGGYNEQFF

V: TRBV11-2
size: NA
D: TRBD2
J: TRBJ2-1
DNA: TGTGCCAGCAGCTCCACCCGCGGGAGGCAGGAGCAGTTCTTC
CDR3: CASSSTRGRQEQFF

V: TRBV7-9
size: NA
D: NA
J: TRBJ2-7
DNA: TGTGCCAGCAGCTGGGGGACACTCTCCTACGAGCAGTACTTC
CDR3: CASSWGTLSYEQYF

V: TRBV5-5
size: NA
D: NA
J: TRBJ1-4
DNA: TGTGCCAGCAGCTTGGCGGACAGTAATGAAAAACTGTTTTTT
CDR3: CASSLADSNEKLFF

V: TRBV2
size: NA
D: TRBD1
J: TRBJ2-5
DNA: TGTGCCAGCAGCTGGGACAGGGGTCAAGAGACCCAGTACTTC
CDR3: CASSWDRGQETQYF

V: TRBV27
size: NA
D: NA
J: TRBJ2-6
DNA: TGTGCCAGCAGTCCCCAAAGCCCCTACTCTGGGGCCAACGTCCTGACTTTC
CDR3: CASSPQSPYSGANVLTF

V: TRBV5-1
size: NA
D: NA
J: TRBJ1-4
DNA: TGCGCCAGCAGCCCAATGGAGGGATCTGGCGAAAAACTGTTTTTT
CDR3: CASSPMEGSGEKLFF

V: TRBV7-9
size: NA
D: TRBD1
J: TRBJ1-1
DNA: TGTGCCAGCAGCAGTGACAGGGAGGCTGAAGCTTTCTTT
CDR3: CASSSDREAEAFF

V: TRBV7-9
size: NA
D: NA
J: TRBJ1-2
DNA: TGTGCCAGCAGCGCCGGTGGGGCGCGAAACTATGGCTACACCTTC
CDR3: CASSAGGARNYGYTF

V: TRBV6-5
size: NA
D: TRBD1
J: TRBJ1-1
DNA: TGTGCCAGCAGTCCAGGGGGCCGGACTGAAGCTTTCTTT
CDR3: CASSPGGRTEAFF

V: TRBV5-1
size: few
D: NA
J: TRBJ2-7
DNA: TGCGCCAGCAGCTTGGAAAGAGCCTACGAGCAGTACTTC
CDR3: CASSLERAYEQYF

V: TRBV28
size: NA
D: NA
J: TRBJ1-2
DNA: TGTGCCAGCAGTCCTCCGGGGTTTGGTGGCTACACCTTC
CDR3: CASSPPGFGGYTF

V: TRBV18
size: NA
D: TRBD1
J: TRBJ2-7
DNA: TGTGCCAGCTCGCAGACAAGGGGGCTCGAGCAGTACTTC
CDR3: CASSQTRGLEQYF

V: TRBV6-5
size: once
D: TRBD2
J: TRBJ2-5
DNA: TGTGCCAGCAGCACAAGCGGGAGGCCCCAAGAGACCCAGTACTTC
CDR3: CASSTSGRPQETQYF

V: TRBV5-5
size: NA
D: TRBD1
J: TRBJ1-2
DNA: TGTGCCAGCAGCTTGGACAGGGGGTTTTATGGCTACACCTTC
CDR3: CASSLDRGFYGYTF

V: TRBV7-2
size: NA
D: NA
J: TRBJ1-1
DNA: TGTGCCAGCAGCACGGACAGCCTGACTGAAGCTTTCTTT
CDR3: CASSTDSLTEAFF

V: TRBV12-5
size: NA
D: TRBD1
J: TRBJ1-2
DNA: TGTGCTAGTGGTTTGGGACAGGGGCCAAGAATAGGCTATGGCTACACCTTC
CDR3: CASGLGQGPRIGYGYTF